This is a list of T cell receptor beta chains from one sample in a study of T-cell reconstitution after alpha-beta-depleted transplantation in children. A single record per CDR3 protein comes from TCRdb applying MiXCR to the PCR reads. The data hold some 340,000 distinct CDR3 sequences, with around a tenth observed a single time. Here the sequenced sample was PBMCs from the stem cell graft donor, taken from the stem cell graft. The receptors were gathered from a human donor who donated a stem cell graft to a child with acute lymphoblastic leukemia. The CDR3 runs from the conserved cysteine through the conserved F or W. The D gene is left open where the match is weak. The size field is filled for only some rows; it gives once, few, many or a size class.

size: NA; D: NA; V: TRBV5-1; J: TRBJ1-5; CDR3: CASKNQPQHF; DNA: TGCGCCAGTAAGAATCAGCCCCAGCATTTT
size: NA; D: TRBD2; V: TRBV9; J: TRBJ2-3; CDR3: CASSGLRGGVSSDTQYF; DNA: TGTGCCAGCAGCGGACTCCGGGGGGGAGTGTCATCAGATACGCAGTATTTT
size: NA; D: TRBD1; V: TRBV10-3; J: TRBJ2-5; CDR3: CAISPGTGGRGSRETQYF; DNA: TGTGCCATCAGTCCCGGGACAGGGGGCAGGGGGTCAAGAGAGACCCAGTACTTC
size: few; D: TRBD2; V: TRBV7-8; J: TRBJ2-7; CDR3: CASSIPGLLDYEQYF; DNA: TGTGCCAGCAGCATTCCGGGACTACTTGACTACGAGCAGTACTTC
size: few; D: TRBD1; V: TRBV5-1; J: TRBJ1-2; CDR3: CASSPGQGKGYGYTF; DNA: TGCGCCAGCAGCCCTGGACAGGGAAAGGGTTATGGCTACACCTTC
size: NA; D: NA; V: TRBV30; J: TRBJ1-4; CDR3: CAWSVLESQTVREGGYEKLFF; DNA: TGTGCCTGGAGTGTACTTGAATCTCAGACAGTAAGAGAAGGCGGATATGAAAAACTGTTTTTT
size: NA; D: TRBD2; V: TRBV4-2; J: TRBJ2-7; CDR3: CASSQATSGREQYF; DNA: TGTGCCAGCAGCCAAGCGACTAGCGGGAGGGAGCAGTACTTC
size: many; D: TRBD1; V: TRBV5-1; J: TRBJ1-2; CDR3: CASSREGQSDYGYTF; DNA: TGCGCCAGCAGCCGGGAGGGACAGTCTGACTATGGCTACACCTTC
size: NA; D: TRBD2; V: TRBV27; J: TRBJ2-3; CDR3: CASSPLAGATTDTQYF; DNA: TGTGCCAGCAGTCCACTAGCGGGAGCTACCACAGATACGCAGTATTTT
size: NA; D: TRBD2; V: TRBV2; J: TRBJ2-3; CDR3: CASFGGSTDTQYF; DNA: TGTGCCAGCTTCGGGGGGAGCACAGATACGCAGTATTTT
size: NA; D: NA; V: TRBV20-1; J: TRBJ1-4; CDR3: CSASPRAVLNEKLFF; DNA: TGCAGTGCTAGCCCTCGGGCAGTACTTAATGAAAAACTGTTTTTT
size: few; D: TRBD1; V: TRBV6-5; J: TRBJ1-5; CDR3: CASSTGGGGQPQHF; DNA: TGTGCCAGCAGCACAGGGGGAGGTGGTCAGCCCCAGCATTTT
size: many; D: TRBD1; V: TRBV12-3/TRBV12-4; J: TRBJ2-7; CDR3: CASSPTARPGQRTYEQYF; DNA: TGTGCCAGCAGTCCTACCGCACGGCCGGGACAGAGAACCTACGAGCAGTACTTC
size: many; D: TRBD2; V: TRBV6-2/TRBV6-3; J: TRBJ2-3; CDR3: CASSFRLARGDTQYF; DNA: TGTGCCAGCAGCTTCCGACTAGCCCGCGGGGATACGCAGTATTTT
size: few; D: NA; V: TRBV3-1; J: TRBJ2-7; CDR3: CASSATRGGGQTYEQYF; DNA: TGTGCCAGCAGCGCGACCAGGGGCGGGGGACAAACCTACGAGCAGTACTTC
size: few; D: NA; V: TRBV14; J: TRBJ1-1; CDR3: CASSHIRPRTNTEAFF; DNA: TGTGCCAGCAGCCACATTAGGCCACGGACGAACACTGAAGCTTTCTTT
size: NA; D: TRBD2; V: TRBV12-3/TRBV12-4; J: TRBJ2-5; CDR3: CASSFVGRGQETQYF; DNA: TGTGCCAGCAGTTTTGTCGGGAGGGGACAAGAGACCCAGTACTTC